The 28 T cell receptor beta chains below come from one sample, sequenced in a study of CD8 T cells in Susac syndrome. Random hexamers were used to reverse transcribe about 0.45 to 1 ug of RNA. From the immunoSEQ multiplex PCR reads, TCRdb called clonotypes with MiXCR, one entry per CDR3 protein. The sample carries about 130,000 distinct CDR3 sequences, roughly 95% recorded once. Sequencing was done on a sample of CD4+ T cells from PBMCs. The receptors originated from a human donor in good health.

The chain's CDR3 is CASSSRDRSIEQYF. The CDR3 DNA reads as TGTGCCAGCAGCTCACGGGACAGATCCATCGAGCAGTACTTC. The J gene is TRBJ2-7, the V gene TRBV14, with 7 bases that match TRBD1. Looked up from germline, CDR1 is SGHDN and CDR2 is FVKESK. V lost 5 bases, J lost 6 bases, and 10 bases stayed unmatched. The CDR3 is 14 residues long.

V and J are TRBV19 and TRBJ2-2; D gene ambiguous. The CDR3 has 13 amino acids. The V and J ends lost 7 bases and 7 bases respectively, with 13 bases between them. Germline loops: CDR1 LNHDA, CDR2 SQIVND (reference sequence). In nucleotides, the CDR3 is TGTGCCAGTACCAAAACCCCGTACGGGGAGCTGTTTTTT. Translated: CASTKTPYGELFF.

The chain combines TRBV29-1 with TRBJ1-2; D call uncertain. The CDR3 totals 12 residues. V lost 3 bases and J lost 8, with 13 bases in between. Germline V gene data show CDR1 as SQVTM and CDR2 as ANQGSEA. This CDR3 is CSVDAGLWGYTF. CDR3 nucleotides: TGCAGCGTTGATGCAGGTCTGTGGGGCTACACCTTC.

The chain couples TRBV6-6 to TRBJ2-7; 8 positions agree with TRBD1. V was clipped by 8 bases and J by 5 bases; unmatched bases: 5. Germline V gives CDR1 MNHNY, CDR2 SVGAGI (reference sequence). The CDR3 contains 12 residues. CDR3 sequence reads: CASRTGTDEQYF. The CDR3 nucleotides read TGTGCCAGCCGGACAGGGACCGACGAGCAGTACTTC.

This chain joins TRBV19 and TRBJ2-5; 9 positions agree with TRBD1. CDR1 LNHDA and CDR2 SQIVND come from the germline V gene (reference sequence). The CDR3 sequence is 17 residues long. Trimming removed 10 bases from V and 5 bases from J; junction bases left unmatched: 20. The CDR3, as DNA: TGTGCCACCCGGGGACAGGGCCCATCCGTACGTATGGAGACCCAGTACTTC. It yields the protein CATRGQGPSVRMETQYF.

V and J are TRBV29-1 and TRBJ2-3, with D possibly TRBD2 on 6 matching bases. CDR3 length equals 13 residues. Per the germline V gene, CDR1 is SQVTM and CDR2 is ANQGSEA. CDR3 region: CGHRRDRTDTQYF. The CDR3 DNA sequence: TGCGGACATAGGCGGGACCGCACAGATACGCAGTATTTT.

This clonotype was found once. As DNA, the CDR3 is TGTGCCAGCAGTTTAGGGGGAGGGCCGGGGGAGCAGTACTTC. It translates to CASSLGGGPGEQYF. The V call is TRBV28, the J call TRBJ2-7; the match to TRBD2 covers 7 bases. This CDR3 is 14 amino acids long. In germline, CDR1 is MDHEN, CDR2 SYDVKM. V trimming: 2 bases; J trimming: 7 bases; junction bases outside the gene matches: 8. The full variable domain, rest sourced from reference TRBV28 and TRBJ2-7, is DVKVTQSSRYLVKRTGEKVFLECVQDMDHENMFWYRQDPGLGLRLIYFSYDVKMKEKGDIPEGYSVSREKKERFSLILESASTNQTSMYLCASSLGGGPGEQYFGPGTRLTVT.

The CDR3 region has the DNA TGCAGTGGGGAACCGTTGGATTTCGAGCAGTACTTC. It codes for CSGEPLDFEQYF. The chain couples TRBV20-1 to TRBJ2-7; D not certain. This CDR3 comprises 12 residues. The germline CDR1 and CDR2 sequences are DFQATT and SNEGSKA (reference sequence). With 7 bases removed from V and 6 bases from J, the gap between germline ends came to 16 bases.

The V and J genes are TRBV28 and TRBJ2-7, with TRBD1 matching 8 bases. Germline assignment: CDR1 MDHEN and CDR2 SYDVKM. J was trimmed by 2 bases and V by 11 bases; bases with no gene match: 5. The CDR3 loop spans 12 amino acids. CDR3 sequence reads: CACQDRAYEQYF. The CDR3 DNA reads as TGTGCCTGCCAGGACAGGGCCTACGAGCAGTACTTC.

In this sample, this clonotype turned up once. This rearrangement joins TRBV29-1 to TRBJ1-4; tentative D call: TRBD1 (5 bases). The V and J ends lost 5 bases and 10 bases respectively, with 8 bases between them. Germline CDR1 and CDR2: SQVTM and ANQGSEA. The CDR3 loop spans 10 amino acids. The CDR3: CSVRGLKLFF. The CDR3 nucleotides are TGCAGCGTTAGGGGTTTAAAACTGTTTTTT.

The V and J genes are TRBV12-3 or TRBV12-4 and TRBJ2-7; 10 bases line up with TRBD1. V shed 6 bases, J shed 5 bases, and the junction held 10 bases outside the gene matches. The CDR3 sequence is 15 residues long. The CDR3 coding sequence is TGTGCCAGCAGGAGTACGACAGGGGGCTTCCACGAGCAGTACTTC. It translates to CASRSTTGGFHEQYF.

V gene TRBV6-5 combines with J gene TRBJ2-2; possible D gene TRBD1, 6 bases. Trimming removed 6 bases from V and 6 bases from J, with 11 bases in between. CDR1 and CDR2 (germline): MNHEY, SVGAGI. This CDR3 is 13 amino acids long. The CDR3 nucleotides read TGTGCCAGCAGACAGGGTGTGGCCGGGGAGCTGTTTTTT. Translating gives CASRQGVAGELFF.

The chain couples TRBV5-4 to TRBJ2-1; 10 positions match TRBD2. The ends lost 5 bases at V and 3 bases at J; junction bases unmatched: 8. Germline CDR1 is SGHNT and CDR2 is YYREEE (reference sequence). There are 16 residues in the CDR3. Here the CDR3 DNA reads TGTGCCAGCAGTCACCAGACTAGCGGGCACTACAATGAGCAGTTCTTC. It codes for CASSHQTSGHYNEQFF. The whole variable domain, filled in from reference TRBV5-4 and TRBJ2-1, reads ETGVTQSPTHLIKTRGQQVTLRCSSQSGHNTVSWYQQALGQGPQFIFQYYREEENGRGNFPPRFSGLQFPNYSSELNVNALELDDSALYLCASSHQTSGHYNEQFFGPGTRLTVL.

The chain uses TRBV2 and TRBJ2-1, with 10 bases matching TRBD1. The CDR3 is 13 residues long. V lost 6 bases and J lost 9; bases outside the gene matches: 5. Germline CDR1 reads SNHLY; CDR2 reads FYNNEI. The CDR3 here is CASSVGQGIEQFF. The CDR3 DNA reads TGTGCCAGCAGCGTGGGACAGGGGATTGAGCAGTTCTTC.

CDR3 sequence reads: CSARGAHEQFF. The CDR3 DNA is TGCAGTGCTCGTGGCGCTCATGAGCAGTTCTTC. The chain employs TRBV20-1 and TRBJ2-1; no clear D. V lost 5 bases, J lost 8 bases, and 10 bases lay in between. This CDR3 spans 11 amino acids. CDR1 DFQATT and CDR2 SNEGSKA come from the germline V gene (reference sequence).

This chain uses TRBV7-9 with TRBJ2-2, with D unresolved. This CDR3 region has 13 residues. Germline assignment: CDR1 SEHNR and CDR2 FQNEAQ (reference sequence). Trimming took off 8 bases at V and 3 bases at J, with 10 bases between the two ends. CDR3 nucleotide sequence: TGTGCCAGCCCCGGCAGTTACACCGGGGAGCTGTTTTTT. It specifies CASPGSYTGELFF.

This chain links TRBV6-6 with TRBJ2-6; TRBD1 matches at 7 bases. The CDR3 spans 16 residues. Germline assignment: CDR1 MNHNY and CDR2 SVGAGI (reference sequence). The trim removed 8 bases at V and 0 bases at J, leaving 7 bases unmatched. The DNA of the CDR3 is TGTGCCAGCCGGGACAGCCTGATCTCTGGGGCCAACGTCCTGACTTTC. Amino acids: CASRDSLISGANVLTF.

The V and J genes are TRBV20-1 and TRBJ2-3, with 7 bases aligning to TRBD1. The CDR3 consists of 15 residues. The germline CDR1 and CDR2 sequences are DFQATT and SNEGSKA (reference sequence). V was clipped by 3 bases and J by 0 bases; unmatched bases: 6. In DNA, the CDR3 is TGCAGTGCTAGTTGGTGGGGACAGAGCACAGATACGCAGTATTTT. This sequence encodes CSASWWGQSTDTQYF.

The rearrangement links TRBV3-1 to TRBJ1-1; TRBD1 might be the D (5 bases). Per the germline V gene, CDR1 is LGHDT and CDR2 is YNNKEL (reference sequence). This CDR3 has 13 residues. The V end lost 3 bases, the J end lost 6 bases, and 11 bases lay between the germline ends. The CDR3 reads CASSHQRGAEAFF. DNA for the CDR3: TGTGCCAGCAGCCATCAACGGGGGGCTGAAGCTTTCTTT.

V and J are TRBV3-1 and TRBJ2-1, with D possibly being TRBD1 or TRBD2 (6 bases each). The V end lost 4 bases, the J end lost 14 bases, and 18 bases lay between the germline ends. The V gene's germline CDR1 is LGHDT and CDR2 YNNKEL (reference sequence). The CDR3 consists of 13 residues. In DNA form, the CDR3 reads TGTGCCAGCAGCCGCAGGGACTCCAAGGGGGAGTTCTTC. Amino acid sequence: CASSRRDSKGEFF.

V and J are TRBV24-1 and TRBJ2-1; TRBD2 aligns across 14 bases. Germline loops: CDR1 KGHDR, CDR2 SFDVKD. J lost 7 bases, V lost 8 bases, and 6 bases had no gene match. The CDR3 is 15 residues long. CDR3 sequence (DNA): TGTGCCACCATGGGGACTAGCGGGAGTGAAAATGAGCAGTTCTTC. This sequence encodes CATMGTSGSENEQFF.

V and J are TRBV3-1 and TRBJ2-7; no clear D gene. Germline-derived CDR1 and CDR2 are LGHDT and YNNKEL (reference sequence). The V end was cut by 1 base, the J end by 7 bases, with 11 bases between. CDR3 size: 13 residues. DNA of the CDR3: TGTGCCAGCAGCCAAGGCTTGGGCTGGGAGCAGTACTTC. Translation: CASSQGLGWEQYF.

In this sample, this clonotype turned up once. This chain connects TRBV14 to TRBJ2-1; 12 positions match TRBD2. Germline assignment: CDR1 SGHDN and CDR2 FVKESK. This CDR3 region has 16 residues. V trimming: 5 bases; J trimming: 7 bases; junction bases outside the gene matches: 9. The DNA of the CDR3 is TGTGCCAGCAGCTTACAAACTAGCGGGAGGAGAAATGAGCAGTTCTTC. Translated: CASSLQTSGRRNEQFF.

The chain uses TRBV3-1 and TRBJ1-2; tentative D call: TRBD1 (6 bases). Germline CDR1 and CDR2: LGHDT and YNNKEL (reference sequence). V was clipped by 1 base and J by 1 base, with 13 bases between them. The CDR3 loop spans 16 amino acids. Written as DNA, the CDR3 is TGTGCCAGCAGCCAAGTTGGGACATTAGTTAACTATGGCTACACCTTC. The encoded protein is CASSQVGTLVNYGYTF.

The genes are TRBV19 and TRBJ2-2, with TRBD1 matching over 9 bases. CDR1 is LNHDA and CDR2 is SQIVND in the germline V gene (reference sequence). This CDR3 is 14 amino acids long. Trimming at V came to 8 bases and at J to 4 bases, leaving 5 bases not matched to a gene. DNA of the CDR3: TGTGCCAGTTACAGGGGGCAAGGCACCGGGGAGCTGTTTTTT. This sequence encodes CASYRGQGTGELFF. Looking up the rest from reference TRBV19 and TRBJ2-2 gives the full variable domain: DGGITQSPKYLFRKEGQNVTLSCEQNLNHDAMYWYRQDPGQGLRLIYYSQIVNDFQKGDIAEGYSVSREKKESFPLTVTSAQKNPTAFYLCASYRGQGTGELFFGEGSRLTVL.

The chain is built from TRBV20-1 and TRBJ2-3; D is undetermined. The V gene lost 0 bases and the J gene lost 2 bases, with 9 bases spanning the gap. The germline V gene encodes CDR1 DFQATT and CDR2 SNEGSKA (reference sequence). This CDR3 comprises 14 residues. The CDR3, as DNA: TGCAGTGCTAGAGAGGCCGGTCCCACAGATACGCAGTATTTT. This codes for CSAREAGPTDTQYF.

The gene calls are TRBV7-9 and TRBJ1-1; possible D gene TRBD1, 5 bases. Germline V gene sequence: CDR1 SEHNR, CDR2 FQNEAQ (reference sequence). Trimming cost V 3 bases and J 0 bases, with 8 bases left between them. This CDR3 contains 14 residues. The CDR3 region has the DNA TGTGCCAGCAGCTTCAGGGAATTGAACACTGAAGCTTTCTTT. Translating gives CASSFRELNTEAFF.

In DNA, the CDR3 is TGTGCCAGCAGTCTTAGCGGAGGTTTTTACGAGCAGTACTTC. Translated: CASSLSGGFYEQYF. The V gene is TRBV27, the J gene TRBJ2-7; tentatively, D is TRBD2 (6 bases). Trimming cost V 5 bases and J 4 bases, with 15 bases left between them. CDR1 is MNHEY, CDR2 SMNVEV, per germline (reference sequence). CDR3 length equals 14 residues.